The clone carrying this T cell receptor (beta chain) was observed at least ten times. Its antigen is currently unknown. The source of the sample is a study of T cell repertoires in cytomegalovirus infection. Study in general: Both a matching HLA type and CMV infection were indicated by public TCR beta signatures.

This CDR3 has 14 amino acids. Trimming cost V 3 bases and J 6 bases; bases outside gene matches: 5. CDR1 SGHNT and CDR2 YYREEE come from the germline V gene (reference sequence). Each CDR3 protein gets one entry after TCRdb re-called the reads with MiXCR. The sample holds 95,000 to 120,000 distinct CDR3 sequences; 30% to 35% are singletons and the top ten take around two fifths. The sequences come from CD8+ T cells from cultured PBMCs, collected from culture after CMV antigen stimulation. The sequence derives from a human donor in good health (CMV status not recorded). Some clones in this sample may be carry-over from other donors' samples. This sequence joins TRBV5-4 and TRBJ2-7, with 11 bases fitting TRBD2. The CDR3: CASSYSGGAAEQYF. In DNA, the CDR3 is TGTGCCAGCAGCTATAGCGGGGGGGCTGCCGAGCAGTACTTC. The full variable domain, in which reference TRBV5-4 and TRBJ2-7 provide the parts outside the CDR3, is ETGVTQSPTHLIKTRGQQVTLRCSSQSGHNTVSWYQQALGQGPQFIFQYYREEENGRGNFPPRFSGLQFPNYSSELNVNALELDDSALYLCASSYSGGAAEQYFGPGTRLTVT.